These 30 T cell receptor beta chains were sequenced from one sample in a study of blood T cell repertoires in COVID-19. Clones were read by immunoSEQ multiplex PCR, and TCRdb kept only the in-frame ones, dropping some. The top ten clones hold about 1.1% of a sample with about 190,000 clones, 88% of them seen once. The sample was peripheral blood. The receptors come from a man under 40 with acute or convalescent COVID-19.

V gene TRBV9 combines with J gene TRBJ1-1; D not certain. V lost 0 bases and J lost 5, with 14 bases in between. The CDR3 has 15 amino acids. CDR1 and CDR2 (germline): SGDLS, YYNGEE. The CDR3 loop reads CASSVGSTPGTEAFF. The CDR3 bases are TGTGCCAGCAGCGTAGGATCCACTCCGGGTACTGAAGCTTTCTTT.

The chain is built from TRBV6-5 and TRBJ2-2; 7 bases are shared with TRBD1. The V segment lost 2 bases and the J segment 4 bases; nucleotides outside the gene matches: 7. The V gene's germline CDR1 is MNHEY and CDR2 SVGAGI. The CDR3 is 16 residues long. CDR3 in amino acids: CASSYLTGVPTGELFF. Here the CDR3 DNA reads TGTGCCAGCAGTTACCTTACAGGGGTCCCCACCGGGGAGCTGTTTTTT.

V gene TRBV28 combines with J gene TRBJ1-3; D unclear. In germline, CDR1 is MDHEN, CDR2 SYDVKM. Deletions cut 2 bases from V and 9 bases from J, with 17 bases between. The CDR3 has 15 residues. The CDR3 here is CASSLPGPPEGTIYF. In DNA, the CDR3 is TGTGCCAGCAGTTTACCTGGACCGCCCGAGGGCACCATATATTTT.

V gene TRBV6-5 combines with J gene TRBJ1-1, with no clear D. V gave up 7 bases and J gave up 4 bases, with 7 bases separating them. CDR3 length equals 11 residues. The germline CDR1 and CDR2 sequences are MNHEY and SVGAGI. The CDR3 region is CASTLSTEAFF. CDR3 in DNA: TGTGCCAGCACCCTATCCACTGAAGCTTTCTTT.

The rearrangement links TRBV7-9 to TRBJ2-4; maybe TRBD2 (5 bases). The CDR3 is 17 amino acids. Looked up from germline, CDR1 is SEHNR and CDR2 is FQNEAQ (reference sequence). The V end was cut by 6 bases, the J end by 8 bases, with 26 bases between. The CDR3 DNA is TGTGCCAGCAGGGTACCCCTCGGGCGGATCATGGGAGACATTCAGTACTTC. Translation: CASRVPLGRIMGDIQYF.

The CDR3 region is CASSWGQNNSPLHF. The CDR3 DNA sequence: TGCGCCAGCAGCTGGGGACAGAATAATTCACCCCTCCACTTT. The rearrangement links TRBV5-1 to TRBJ1-6; 7 bases are shared with TRBD1. Germline assignment: CDR1 SGHRS and CDR2 YFSETQ. J lost 5 bases, V lost 3 bases, and 2 bases had no gene match. The CDR3 runs 14 residues.

The chain uses TRBV5-6 and TRBJ2-3; 7 bases map to TRBD1. Trimming took 4 bases from V and 1 from J; bases not matched to a gene: 6. Germline V gene sequence: CDR1 SGHDT, CDR2 YYEEEE. This CDR3 is 15 amino acids long. This CDR3 is CASSVNRGGTDTQYF. The CDR3 DNA is TGTGCCAGCAGCGTCAACAGGGGTGGCACAGATACGCAGTATTTT. The full variable domain, its missing parts supplied by reference TRBV5-6 and TRBJ2-3, is DAGVTQSPTHLIKTRGQQVTLRCSPKSGHDTVSWYQQALGQGPQFIFQYYEEEERQRGNFPDRFSGHQFPNYSSELNVNALLLGDSALYLCASSVNRGGTDTQYFGPGTRLTVL.

A word on this clone: At the DNA level, this CDR3 is encoded by other sequences in the same sample as well. The genes are TRBV11-2 and TRBJ2-7; no firm D call. There are 12 residues in the CDR3. Germline V gene lookup returns CDR1 SGHAT and CDR2 FQNNGV. V was cut by 0 bases and J by 4 bases, with 4 bases left in between. The CDR3 nucleotides are TGTGCCAGCAGCTTAGACAGGTACGAGCAGTACTTC. As protein: CASSLDRYEQYF.

The genes are TRBV27 and TRBJ2-3; maybe TRBD2 (5 bases). The germline gives CDR1 MNHEY, CDR2 SMNVEV (reference sequence). V dropped 5 bases and J dropped 3 bases, with 9 bases sitting between them. CDR3 length equals 13 residues. The CDR3 region has the DNA TGTGCCAGCAGTCATACGGGGACAGATACGCAGTATTTT. This codes for CASSHTGTDTQYF.

The chain is built from TRBV28 and TRBJ1-1, with D perhaps TRBD1 (5 bases). Trimming took 10 bases from V and 3 from J, leaving 12 bases between them. The germline V gene encodes CDR1 MDHEN and CDR2 SYDVKM. CDR3 length: 12 amino acids. The CDR3 nucleotides read TGTGCCACCGCGACAGCATACACTGAAGCTTTCTTT. This sequence encodes CATATAYTEAFF.

This chain joins TRBV5-1 and TRBJ1-3; D is uncertain. V was pared by 4 bases and J by 0 bases, with 14 bases between. Germline CDR1 reads SGHRS; CDR2 reads YFSETQ. The CDR3 contains 16 residues. CDR3 in amino acids: CASSTSGSYSGNTIYF. The CDR3, as DNA: TGCGCCAGCAGCACCTCCGGGAGCTACTCTGGAAACACCATATATTTT.

The chain combines TRBV4-1 with TRBJ2-4; a possible D gene is TRBD1 (6 bases). The CDR3 totals 16 residues. Germline-derived CDR1 and CDR2 are MGHRA and YSYEKL. V lost 1 base and J lost 0, with 10 bases in between. The CDR3 sequence: CASSQGGGIAKNIQYF. The DNA for the CDR3 is TGCGCCAGCAGCCAAGGAGGGGGAATAGCCAAAAACATTCAGTACTTC.

The rearrangement links TRBV11-3 to TRBJ2-1, with D tentatively TRBD2 (7 bases). Germline CDR1 reads SGHNT; CDR2 reads YENEEA. The CDR3 has 16 residues. Deletions cut 1 base from V and 4 bases from J, with 14 bases between. The CDR3 here is CASSLGGGVAYNEQFF. DNA for the CDR3: TGTGCCAGCAGCTTAGGAGGGGGGGTTGCGTACAATGAGCAGTTCTTC.

This chain's CDR3 is CASPYQPQHF. The CDR3 region has the DNA TGTGCCAGCCCATATCAGCCCCAGCATTTT. This chain joins TRBV11-3 and TRBJ1-5; no definite D call. The CDR3 runs 10 residues. Looked up from germline, CDR1 is SGHNT and CDR2 is YENEEA. Deletions cut 8 bases from V and 5 bases from J, with 4 bases between.

The rearrangement links TRBV30 to TRBJ1-4; 7 nucleotides line up with TRBD1. The length of the CDR3 is 14 residues. V shed 4 bases and J 8 bases; nucleotides not matched to a gene: 10. The germline gives CDR1 GTSNPN, CDR2 SVGIG (reference sequence). The CDR3 loop reads CAWTPGQFIEKLFF. Written as DNA, the CDR3 is TGTGCCTGGACTCCGGGACAGTTCATAGAAAAACTGTTTTTT.

This chain uses TRBV18 with TRBJ1-4; the match to TRBD1 covers 8 bases. CDR3 length: 14 amino acids. Trimming removed 5 bases from V and 5 bases from J; junction bases left unmatched: 4. From germline, CDR1 is KGHSH and CDR2 LQKENI. DNA for the CDR3: TGTGCCAGCTCAAGGACAGGGAGCAATGAAAAACTGTTTTTT. This gives the protein CASSRTGSNEKLFF.

This chain connects TRBV6-2 or TRBV6-3 to TRBJ2-2, with D unresolved. There are 14 residues in the CDR3. The germline CDR1 and CDR2 sequences are MNHEY and SVGEGT. The ends were cut back, 5 bases at V and 1 base at J, with 8 bases in the middle. CDR3 sequence (DNA): TGTGCCAGCAGTCGCAACAGGAACACCGGGGAGCTGTTTTTT. This gives the protein CASSRNRNTGELFF.

The V and J genes are TRBV1 and TRBJ2-5; the listed D gene, TRBD2, was not tested against the DNA. TRBV1 is a documented pseudogene. The CDR3 covers 15 residues. In nucleotides, the CDR3 is TGCACCAGCAGCCCGGGACTAGCGGGGCAAGAGACCCAGTACTTC. Its translation: CTSSPGLAGQETQYF.

A word on this clone: Distinct nucleotide sequences in the sample also encode this CDR3. For the CDR3, the DNA is TGTGCCAGCAGTACAGGGGACGCCTATAATTCACCCCTCCACTTT. This sequence encodes CASSTGDAYNSPLHF. The genes are TRBV9 and TRBJ1-6; TRBD1 matches at 7 bases. Looked up from germline, CDR1 is SGDLS and CDR2 is YYNGEE. The CDR3 totals 15 residues. With V trimmed by 5 bases and J by 2 bases, 4 bases remained unmatched.

The gene calls are TRBV7-2 and TRBJ2-7; TRBD2 aligns across 10 bases. The V and J ends lost 1 base and 3 bases, in that order; junction bases with no gene match: 3. The CDR3 consists of 15 residues. The germline CDR1 and CDR2 sequences are SGHTA and FQGNSA. The CDR3 DNA reads as TGTGCCAGCAGCTTAGTTAGCGGGGGGCTCTACGAGCAGTACTTC. Its translation: CASSLVSGGLYEQYF. The full variable domain, its missing parts supplied by reference TRBV7-2 and TRBJ2-7, is GAGVSQSPSNKVTEKGKDVELRCDPISGHTALYWYRQSLGQGLEFLIYFQGNSAPDKSGLPSDRFSAERTGGSVSTLTIQRTQQEDSAVYLCASSLVSGGLYEQYFGPGTRLTVT.

V gene TRBV6-5 combines with J gene TRBJ2-1; D is possibly TRBD2 (6 bases). Deletions cut 0 bases from V and 4 bases from J, with 13 bases between. CDR3 size: 16 residues. The germline CDR1 and CDR2 sequences are MNHEY and SVGAGI. The CDR3 DNA is TGTGCCAGCAGTTACTCGCTCCTAGCGCGGTACAATGAGCAGTTCTTC. Translated, it gives CASSYSLLARYNEQFF.

The chain combines TRBV6-1 with TRBJ2-7; 7 bases map to TRBD2. The germline V gene encodes CDR1 MNHNS and CDR2 SASEGT. Unmatched junction bases numbered 4, after V lost 3 bases and J lost 2 bases. The CDR3 runs 14 residues. The DNA for the CDR3 is TGTGCCAGCAGTGAGGGAGGACTAGCCTACGAGCAGTACTTC. This encodes CASSEGGLAYEQYF.

This clone was picked up a small number of times. The J gene is TRBJ1-2, the V gene TRBV9; 9 positions match TRBD1. V was clipped by 0 bases and J by 5 bases; unmatched bases: 2. CDR3 length equals 14 residues. Germline CDR1 SGDLS, CDR2 YYNGEE. In DNA form, the CDR3 reads TGTGCCAGCAGCGTAGTCGGACAGGGGTATGGCTACACCTTC. It yields the protein CASSVVGQGYGYTF.

This chain links TRBV5-5 with TRBJ2-1; perhaps TRBD1 as D (5 bases). The CDR3 is made up of 14 amino acids. Trimming removed 6 bases from V and 7 bases from J, with 17 bases in between. The germline gives CDR1 SGHKS, CDR2 YYEKEE (reference sequence). DNA for the CDR3: TGTGCCAGCAACATGGCAGGCAGGGCAAATGAGCAGTTCTTC. Protein product: CASNMAGRANEQFF.

CDR3 residues: CASSLALSGGSYNEQFF. The CDR3 DNA sequence: TGTGCCAGCAGCTTGGCTTTGTCGGGAGGTTCTTACAATGAGCAGTTCTTC. V is TRBV5-5 and J is TRBJ2-1; 7 bases are shared with TRBD2. The CDR3 runs to 17 residues. The ends lost 0 bases at V and 4 bases at J; junction bases unmatched: 10. Germline lookup yields CDR1 SGHKS and CDR2 YYEKEE (reference sequence).

The J gene is TRBJ1-2, the V gene TRBV28, with D possibly being TRBD1 (6 bases). V lost 6 bases and J 5 bases, leaving 13 bases between the germline ends. CDR3 size: 13 residues. The germline gives CDR1 MDHEN, CDR2 SYDVKM. The CDR3 DNA reads as TGTGCCAGCAGCAACAGGGTAGGGTATGGCTACACCTTC. This gives the protein CASSNRVGYGYTF.

This sequence joins TRBV7-6 and TRBJ1-1; D ambiguous. Between the trimmed V and J ends, which lost 5 bases and 0 bases, there was a span of 13 bases. The CDR3 totals 15 residues. Germline V CDR1 and CDR2: SGHVS, FNYEAQ. The CDR3 protein is CASSAWEVMNTEAFF. The CDR3 nucleotides are TGTGCCAGCAGCGCATGGGAGGTCATGAACACTGAAGCTTTCTTT.

The J gene is TRBJ1-1, the V gene TRBV2, with unresolved D. The CDR3 is 15 residues long. The germline CDR1 and CDR2 sequences are SNHLY and FYNNEI. With 5 bases removed from V and 1 base from J, the gap between germline ends came to 14 bases. The DNA for the CDR3 is TGTGCCAGCAGTCCATCACAGCGGTCGAACACTGAAGCTTTCTTT. Translation: CASSPSQRSNTEAFF.

The gene calls are TRBV28 and TRBJ2-7, with no clear D. Germline CDR1 and CDR2: MDHEN and SYDVKM. The CDR3 length is 15 residues. Trimming cost V 4 bases and J 2 bases, with 15 bases left between them. The CDR3 loop is CASSSLYPSPYEQYF. As DNA, the CDR3 is TGTGCCAGCAGTTCCCTATATCCCTCTCCCTACGAGCAGTACTTC.

The chain joins TRBV15 to TRBJ2-1; 9 nucleotides line up with TRBD2. The CDR3 is made up of 14 amino acids. CDR1 and CDR2 (germline): LNHNV, YYDKDF (reference sequence). Losses at the gene ends were 8 bases for V and 5 bases for J; bases not matched to a gene: 7. CDR3 loop: CATARASGNNEQFF. The CDR3 nucleotides are TGTGCCACCGCCCGGGCTAGCGGGAACAATGAGCAGTTCTTC.